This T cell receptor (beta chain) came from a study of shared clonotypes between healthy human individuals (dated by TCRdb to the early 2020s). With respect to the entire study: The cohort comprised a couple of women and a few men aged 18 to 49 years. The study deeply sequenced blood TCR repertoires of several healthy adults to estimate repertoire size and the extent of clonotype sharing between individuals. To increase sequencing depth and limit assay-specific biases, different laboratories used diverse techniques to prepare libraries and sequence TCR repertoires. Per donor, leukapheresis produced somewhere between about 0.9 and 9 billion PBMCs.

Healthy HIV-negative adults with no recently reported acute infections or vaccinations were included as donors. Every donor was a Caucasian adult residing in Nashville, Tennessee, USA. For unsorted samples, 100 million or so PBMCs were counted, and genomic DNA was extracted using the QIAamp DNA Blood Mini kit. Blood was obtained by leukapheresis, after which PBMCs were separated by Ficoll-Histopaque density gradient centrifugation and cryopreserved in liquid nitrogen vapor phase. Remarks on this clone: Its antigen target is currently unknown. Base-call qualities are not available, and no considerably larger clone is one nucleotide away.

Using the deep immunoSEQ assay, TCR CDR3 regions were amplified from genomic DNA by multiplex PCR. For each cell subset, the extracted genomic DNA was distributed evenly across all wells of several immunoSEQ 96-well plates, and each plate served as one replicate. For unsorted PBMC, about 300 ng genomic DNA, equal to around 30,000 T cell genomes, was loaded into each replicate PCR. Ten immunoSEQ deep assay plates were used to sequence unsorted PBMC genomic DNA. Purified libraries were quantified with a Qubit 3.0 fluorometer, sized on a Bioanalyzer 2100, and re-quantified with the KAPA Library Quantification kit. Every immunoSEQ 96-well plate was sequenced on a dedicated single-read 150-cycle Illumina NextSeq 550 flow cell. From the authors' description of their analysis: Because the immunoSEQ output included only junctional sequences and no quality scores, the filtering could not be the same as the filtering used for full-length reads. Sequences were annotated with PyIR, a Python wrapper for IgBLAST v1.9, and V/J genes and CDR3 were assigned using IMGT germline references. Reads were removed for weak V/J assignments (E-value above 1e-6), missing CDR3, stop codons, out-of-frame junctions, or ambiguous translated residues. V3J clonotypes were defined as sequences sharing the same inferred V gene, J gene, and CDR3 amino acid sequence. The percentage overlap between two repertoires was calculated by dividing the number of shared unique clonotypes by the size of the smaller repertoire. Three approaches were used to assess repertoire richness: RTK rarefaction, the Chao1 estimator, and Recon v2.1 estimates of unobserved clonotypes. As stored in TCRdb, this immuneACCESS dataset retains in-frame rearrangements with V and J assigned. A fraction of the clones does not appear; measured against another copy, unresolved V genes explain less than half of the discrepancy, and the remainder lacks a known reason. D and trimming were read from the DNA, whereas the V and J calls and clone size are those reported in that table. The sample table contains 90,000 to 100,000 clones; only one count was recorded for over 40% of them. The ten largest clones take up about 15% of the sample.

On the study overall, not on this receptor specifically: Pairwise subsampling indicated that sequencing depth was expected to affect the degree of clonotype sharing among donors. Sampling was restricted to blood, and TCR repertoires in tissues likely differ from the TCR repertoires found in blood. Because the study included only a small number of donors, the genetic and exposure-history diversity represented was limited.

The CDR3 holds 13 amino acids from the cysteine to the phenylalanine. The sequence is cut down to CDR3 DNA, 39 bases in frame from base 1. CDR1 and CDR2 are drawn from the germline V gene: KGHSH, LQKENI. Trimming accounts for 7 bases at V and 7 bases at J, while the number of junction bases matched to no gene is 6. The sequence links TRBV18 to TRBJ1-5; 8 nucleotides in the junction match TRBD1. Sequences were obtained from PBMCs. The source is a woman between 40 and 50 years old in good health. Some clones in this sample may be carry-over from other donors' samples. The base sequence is TGTGCCAGCTTTCAGGGGGCAGGCCAGCCCCAGCATTTT. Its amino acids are CASFQGAGQPQHF.